This T cell receptor beta chain is drawn from a study of blood T cell repertoires in COVID-19. Study-wide context: The origin of the acute and convalescent COVID-19 samples was the United States, Italy and Spain. T cells, B-cell-depleted T cells, or PBMCs supplied cDNA or gDNA.

V lost 5 bases and J 10 bases, leaving 17 bases between the germline ends. This CDR3 spans 13 amino acids. Original methodology: Estimation of nucleated cell counts relied on the amplification of reference gene primers. Method: immunoSEQ multiplex PCR; TCRdb's copy keeps in-frame clones and lacks some. The DNA gave D and trimming, while V, J and clone size come from that table. The table lists roughly 180,000 clones, 84% of them singletons. The sequenced sample was peripheral blood. The clonotype was recovered from a human donor in a cohort sampled during active COVID-19. The chain has TRBV12-3 or TRBV12-4 and TRBJ1-1; possible D gene TRBD1, 5 bases. CDR3 sequence: CASSPDREKAAFF. The CDR3 DNA reads as TGTGCCAGCAGTCCAGACAGAGAAAAGGCAGCTTTCTTT.